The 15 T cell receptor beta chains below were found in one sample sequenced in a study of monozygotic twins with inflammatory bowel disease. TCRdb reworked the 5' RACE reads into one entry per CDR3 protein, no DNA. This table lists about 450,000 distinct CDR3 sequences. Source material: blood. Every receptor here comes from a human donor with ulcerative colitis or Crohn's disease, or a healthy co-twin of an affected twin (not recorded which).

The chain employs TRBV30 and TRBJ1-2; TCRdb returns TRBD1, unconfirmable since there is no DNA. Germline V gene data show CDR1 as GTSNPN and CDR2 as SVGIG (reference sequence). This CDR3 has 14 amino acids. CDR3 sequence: CAWSKGQGAYGYTF.

CDR3 amino acids: CASSEGTSGSGDTQYF. The chain carries TRBV25-1 and TRBJ2-3; the TCRdb D gene call, TRBD2, has no DNA to confirm it. CDR3 size: 16 residues. Per the germline V gene, CDR1 is MGHDK and CDR2 is SYGVNS.

The CDR3 reads CASSSWEREGYTF. The chain is built from TRBV4-1 and TRBJ1-2; as DNA is missing, the TRBD1 call by TCRdb cannot be tested. Looked up from germline, CDR1 is MGHRA and CDR2 is YSYEKL. The CDR3 totals 13 residues.

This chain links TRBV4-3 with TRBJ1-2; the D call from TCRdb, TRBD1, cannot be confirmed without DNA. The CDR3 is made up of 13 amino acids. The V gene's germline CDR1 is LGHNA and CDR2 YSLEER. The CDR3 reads CASSQDRGAGYTF.

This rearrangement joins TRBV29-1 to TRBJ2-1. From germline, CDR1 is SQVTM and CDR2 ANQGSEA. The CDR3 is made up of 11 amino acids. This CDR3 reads CSVDHCCEQFF.

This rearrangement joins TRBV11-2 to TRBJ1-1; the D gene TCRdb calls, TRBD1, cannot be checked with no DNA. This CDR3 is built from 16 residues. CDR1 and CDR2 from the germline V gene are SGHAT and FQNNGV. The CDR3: CASSLTQGLLNTEAFF.

CDR3 amino acids: CASSGAGSGNEQFF. This chain links TRBV6-1 with TRBJ2-1. Germline V gene lookup returns CDR1 MNHNS and CDR2 SASEGT. This CDR3 comprises 14 residues.

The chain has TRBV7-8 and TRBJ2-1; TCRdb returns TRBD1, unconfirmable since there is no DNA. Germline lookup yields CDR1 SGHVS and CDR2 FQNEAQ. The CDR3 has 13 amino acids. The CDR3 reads CASTGTGYNEQFF.

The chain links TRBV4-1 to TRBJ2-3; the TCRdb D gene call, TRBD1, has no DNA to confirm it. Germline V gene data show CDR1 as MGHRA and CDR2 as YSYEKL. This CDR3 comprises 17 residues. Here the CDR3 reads CASSQRVGGDSTDTQYF.

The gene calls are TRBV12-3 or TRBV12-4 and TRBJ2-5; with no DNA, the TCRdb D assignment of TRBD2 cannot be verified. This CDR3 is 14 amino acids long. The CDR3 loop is CASSLGRGGQTQYF.

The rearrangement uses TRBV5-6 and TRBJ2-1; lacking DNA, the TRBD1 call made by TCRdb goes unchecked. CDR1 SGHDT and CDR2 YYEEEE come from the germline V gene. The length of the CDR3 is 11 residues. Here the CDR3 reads CASSGEGAKFF.

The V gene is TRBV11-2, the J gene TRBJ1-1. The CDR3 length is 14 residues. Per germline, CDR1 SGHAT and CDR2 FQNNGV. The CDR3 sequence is CASSLDDGNTEAFF.

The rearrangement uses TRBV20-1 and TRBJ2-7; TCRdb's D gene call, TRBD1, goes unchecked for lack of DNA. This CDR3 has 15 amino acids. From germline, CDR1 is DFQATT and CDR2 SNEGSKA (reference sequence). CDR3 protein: CSASPTTGYLYEQYF.

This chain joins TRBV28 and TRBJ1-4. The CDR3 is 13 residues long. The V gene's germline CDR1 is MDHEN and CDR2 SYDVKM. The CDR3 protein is CAGAAREVGKLFF.

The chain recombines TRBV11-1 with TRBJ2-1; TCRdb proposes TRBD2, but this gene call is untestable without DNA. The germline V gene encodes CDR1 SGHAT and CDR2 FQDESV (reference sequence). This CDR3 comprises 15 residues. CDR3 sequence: CASSQLAGGYNEQFF.